Following are 12 T cell receptor beta chains from one sample sequenced in a study of glioma-infiltrating T cells after dendritic cell vaccination. Sequenced by immunoSEQ multiplex PCR; TCRdb stores in-frame clones only, minus some. The table lists fewer than 25,000 clones, around nine tenths of them singletons. Time point described: after dendritic cell vaccination, including at tumor progression/relapse. The source material was blood, sampled after dendritic cell vaccination. These receptor sequences come from a human donor with glioblastoma.

The chain carries TRBV5-1 and TRBJ1-1; D remains ambiguous. CDR3 length: 13 residues. Germline loops: CDR1 SGHRS, CDR2 YFSETQ. V gave up 6 bases and J gave up 0 bases, with 9 bases separating them. The CDR3 reads CASKRLMNTEAFF. CDR3 DNA: TGCGCCAGCAAGAGGCTGATGAACACTGAAGCTTTCTTT.

The rearrangement joins TRBV10-1 to TRBJ2-7; the D gene is possibly TRBD2 (6 bases). Trimming pared 3 bases from V and 2 bases from J, leaving 14 bases between. Germline V gene sequence: CDR1 WNHNN, CDR2 SYGVQD (reference sequence). There are 15 residues in the CDR3. The CDR3 region has the DNA TGCGCCAGCAGTGACCCTCGCGGGGAGACCTACGAGCAGTACTTC. This sequence encodes CASSDPRGETYEQYF.

The chain carries TRBV6-1 and TRBJ2-1; TRBD2 agrees at 8 bases. The germline CDR1 and CDR2 sequences are MNHNS and SASEGT. CDR3 length equals 12 residues. The junction had 4 bases not matched to a gene; V was cut back by 6 bases and J by 9 bases. This CDR3 is CASRGGGFEQFF. CDR3 DNA: TGTGCCAGCAGAGGCGGGGGGTTTGAGCAGTTCTTC.

The chain carries TRBV23-1 and TRBJ2-7; maybe TRBD1 (5 bases). TRBV23-1 is an ORF, and what it does is uncertain. V shed 4 bases and J shed 4 bases, with 14 bases lying between them. The CDR3 is 14 amino acids. The CDR3 DNA reads as TGCGCCAGCAGTCTACCCCAGGGATATTACGAGCAGTACTTC. Translated: CASSLPQGYYEQYF.

The chain couples TRBV28 to TRBJ1-2, with TRBD1 as a possible D gene (6 bases). The CDR3 runs 12 residues. The ends were cut back, 5 bases at V and 8 bases at J, with 12 bases in the middle. CDR1 and CDR2 (germline): MDHEN, SYDVKM. In DNA, the CDR3 is TGTGCCAGCAGTCTCGGACAGACAGGCTACACCTTC. Translation: CASSLGQTGYTF.

V usage is TRBV7-8 and J usage is TRBJ2-7; maybe TRBD2 (6 bases). Trimming stripped 2 bases from V and 6 bases from J, with 11 bases between. CDR1 is SGHVS, CDR2 FQNEAQ, per germline. The CDR3 is 13 amino acids. DNA of the CDR3: TGTGCCAGCAGCTTAAGGACTACGGTCGAGCAGTACTTC. Translated, it gives CASSLRTTVEQYF.

J is TRBJ2-1 and V is TRBV14; D gene uncertain. CDR3 length equals 13 residues. CDR1 is SGHDN and CDR2 is FVKESK in the germline V gene. Trimming pared 4 bases from V and 6 bases from J, leaving 10 bases between. CDR3: CASSLTDLNEQFF. CDR3 in DNA: TGTGCCAGCAGCCTAACAGACCTCAATGAGCAGTTCTTC. Combining the CDR3 with reference TRBV14 and TRBJ2-1 gives the whole variable domain EAGVTQFPSHSVIEKGQTVTLRCDPISGHDNLYWYRRVMGKEIKFLLHFVKESKQDESGMPNNRFLAERTGGTYSTLKVQPAELEDSGVYFCASSLTDLNEQFFGPGTRLTVL.

The rearrangement links TRBV19 to TRBJ2-4; D might be TRBD2 (6 bases). Deletions cut 6 bases from V and 8 bases from J, with 17 bases between. Looked up from germline, CDR1 is LNHDA and CDR2 is SQIVND (reference sequence). The CDR3 consists of 14 residues. The CDR3, as DNA: TGTGCCAGTAGGCGGGGTACGGCGAACTACATTCAGTACTTC. The encoded protein is CASRRGTANYIQYF.

This chain uses TRBV20-1 with TRBJ2-7, with D unclear. V was shortened by 5 bases and J by 3 bases, with 8 bases between the two germline ends. There are 11 residues in the CDR3. Per the germline V gene, CDR1 is DFQATT and CDR2 is SNEGSKA (reference sequence). CDR3 DNA sequence: TGCAGTGCTCCAAACAACTACGAGCAGTACTTC. Its translation: CSAPNNYEQYF.

The CDR3 DNA reads TGCGCCAGCAGCCAGATAGCCCGAAGAAGATACAATGAGCAGTTCTTC. Amino acids: CASSQIARRRYNEQFF. The V and J genes are TRBV4-1 and TRBJ2-1; unclear D gene. Germline V gives CDR1 MGHRA, CDR2 YSYEKL. Between the trimmed V and J ends, which lost 3 bases and 4 bases, there was a span of 16 bases. The CDR3 sequence is 16 residues long.

This chain uses TRBV29-1 with TRBJ1-1; perhaps TRBD1 as D (6 bases). The V and J ends lost 3 bases and 4 bases respectively, with 12 bases between them. Germline values: CDR1 SQVTM, CDR2 ANQGSEA. This CDR3 spans 13 amino acids. The CDR3 nucleotides read TGCAGCGTTGACGCAGGGGTGACCACTGAAGCTTTCTTT. Protein product: CSVDAGVTTEAFF.

V is TRBV6-1 and J is TRBJ2-7, with a weak D call TRBD2 (5 bases). CDR1 and CDR2 (germline): MNHNS, SASEGT. V was trimmed by 0 bases and J by 5 bases, leaving 17 bases between them. This CDR3 region has 16 residues. CDR3 coding DNA: TGTGCCAGCAGTGAAGCGCGGACGAGGGCCCTCGACGAGCAGTACTTC. Translation: CASSEARTRALDEQYF.